This T cell receptor beta chain was retrieved from a study of blood T cells in healthy people across ages. Trimming left V 5 bases short and J 11 bases short, with 15 bases between. The CDR3 covers 12 residues. Germline lookup yields CDR1 SGHAT and CDR2 FQNNGV. Using a J-beta primer mix together with a sample-barcoded 5' primer, a second PCR was run for about 6 to 11 cycles. Tags on each cDNA molecule came from a template-switch adaptor with 12 random nucleotides. TCRdb re-called the 5' RACE reads with MiXCR, one entry per CDR3 protein. The top ten hold around 23% of the sample, which has around 600,000 distinct CDR3 sequences, around 48% seen once. This clonotype was detected only once. Its antigen is as yet unknown. Study-level findings and limits: The donors' CMV status was not determined, possibly confounding changes in expanded clonotypes.

The sample consisted of blood. The clonotype comes from an elderly man in good health. V gene TRBV11-2 combines with J gene TRBJ2-5, with a weak D call TRBD2 (6 bases). Here the CDR3 reads CASSPAGGEQYF. The DNA for the CDR3 is TGTGCCAGCAGCCCCGCCGGAGGGGAGCAGTACTTC.